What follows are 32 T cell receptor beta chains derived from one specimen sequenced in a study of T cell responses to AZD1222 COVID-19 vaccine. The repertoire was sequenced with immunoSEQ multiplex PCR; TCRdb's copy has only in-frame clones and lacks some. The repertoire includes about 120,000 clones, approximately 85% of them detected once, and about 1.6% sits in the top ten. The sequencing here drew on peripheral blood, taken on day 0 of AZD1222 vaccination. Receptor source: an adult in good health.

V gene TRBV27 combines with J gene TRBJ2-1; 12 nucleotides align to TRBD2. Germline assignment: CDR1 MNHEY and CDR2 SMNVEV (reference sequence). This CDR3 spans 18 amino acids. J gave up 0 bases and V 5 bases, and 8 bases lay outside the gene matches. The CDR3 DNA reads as TGTGCCAGCAGTCGGACTAGCGGGATAGGGAGCTCCTACAATGAGCAGTTCTTC. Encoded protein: CASSRTSGIGSSYNEQFF.

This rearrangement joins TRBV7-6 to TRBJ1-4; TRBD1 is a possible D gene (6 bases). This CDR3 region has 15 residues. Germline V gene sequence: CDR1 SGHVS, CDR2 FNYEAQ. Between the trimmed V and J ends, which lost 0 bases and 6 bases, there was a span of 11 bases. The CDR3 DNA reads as TGTGCCAGCAGCTTAGCCCAGGGGCTTGATGAAAAACTGTTTTTT. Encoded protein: CASSLAQGLDEKLFF.

In DNA, the CDR3 is TGTGCCAGCAGTTTATATAGTGGGTCGGGCACAGATACGCAGTATTTT. This sequence encodes CASSLYSGSGTDTQYF. The rearrangement uses TRBV27 and TRBJ2-3, with no clear D. CDR1 is MNHEY and CDR2 is SMNVEV in the germline V gene (reference sequence). The CDR3 is made up of 16 amino acids. V dropped 1 base and J dropped 1 base, with 12 bases sitting between them.

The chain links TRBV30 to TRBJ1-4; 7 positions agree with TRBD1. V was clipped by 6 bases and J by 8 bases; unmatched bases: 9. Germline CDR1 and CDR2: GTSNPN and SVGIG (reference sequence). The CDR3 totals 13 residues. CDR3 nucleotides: TGTGCCTGCCTAAACAGGGGCGGCGAAAAACTGTTTTTT. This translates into CACLNRGGEKLFF.

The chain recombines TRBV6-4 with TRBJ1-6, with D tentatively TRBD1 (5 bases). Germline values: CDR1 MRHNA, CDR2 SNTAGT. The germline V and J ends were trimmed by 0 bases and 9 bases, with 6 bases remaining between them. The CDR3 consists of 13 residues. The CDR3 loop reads CASSDSGGSPLHF. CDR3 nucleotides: TGTGCCAGCAGTGACTCCGGGGGTTCACCCCTCCACTTT.

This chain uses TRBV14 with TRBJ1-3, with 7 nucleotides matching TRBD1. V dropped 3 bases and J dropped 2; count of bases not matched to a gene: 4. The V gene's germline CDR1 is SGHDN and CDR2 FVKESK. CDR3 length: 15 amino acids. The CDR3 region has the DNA TGTGCCAGCAGCCACCAGGGGACAGCTGGAAACACCATATATTTT. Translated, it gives CASSHQGTAGNTIYF.

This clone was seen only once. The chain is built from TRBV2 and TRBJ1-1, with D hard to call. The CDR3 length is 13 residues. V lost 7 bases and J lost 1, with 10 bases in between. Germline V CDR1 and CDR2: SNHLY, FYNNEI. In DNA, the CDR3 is TGTGCCAGCAAGCTCAGACAGAACACTGAAGCTTTCTTT. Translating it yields CASKLRQNTEAFF.

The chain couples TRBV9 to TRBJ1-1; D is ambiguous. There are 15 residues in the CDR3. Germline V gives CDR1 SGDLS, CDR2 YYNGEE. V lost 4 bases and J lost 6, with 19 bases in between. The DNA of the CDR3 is TGTGCCAGCAGCACGGACCGCGTGTCACGCGCTGAAGCTTTCTTT. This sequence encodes CASSTDRVSRAEAFF.

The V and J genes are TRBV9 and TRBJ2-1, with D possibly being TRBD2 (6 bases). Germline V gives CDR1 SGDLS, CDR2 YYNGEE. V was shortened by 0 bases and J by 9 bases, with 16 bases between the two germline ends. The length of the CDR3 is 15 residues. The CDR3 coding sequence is TGTGCCAGCAGCGTAGTGGTGGGAGGTCATGGTGAGCAGTTCTTC. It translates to CASSVVVGGHGEQFF.

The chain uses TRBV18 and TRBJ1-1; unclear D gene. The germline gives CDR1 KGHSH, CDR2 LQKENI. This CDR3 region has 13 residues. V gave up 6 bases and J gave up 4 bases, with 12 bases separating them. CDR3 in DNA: TGTGCCAGCTCGCCTAGCCAGAGCACTGAAGCTTTCTTT. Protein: CASSPSQSTEAFF.

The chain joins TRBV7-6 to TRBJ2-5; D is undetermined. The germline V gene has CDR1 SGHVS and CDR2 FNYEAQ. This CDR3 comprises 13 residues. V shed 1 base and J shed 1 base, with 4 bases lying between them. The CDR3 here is CASSLGLQETQYF. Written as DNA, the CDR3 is TGTGCCAGCAGCTTAGGACTCCAAGAGACCCAGTACTTC.

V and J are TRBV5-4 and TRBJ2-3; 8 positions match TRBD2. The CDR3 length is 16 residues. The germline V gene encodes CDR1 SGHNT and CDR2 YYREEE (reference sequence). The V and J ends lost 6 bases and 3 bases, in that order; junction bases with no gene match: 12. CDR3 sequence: CASTGGGTRGTDTQYF. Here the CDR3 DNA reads TGTGCCAGCACTGGAGGGGGGACTAGAGGTACAGATACGCAGTATTTT.

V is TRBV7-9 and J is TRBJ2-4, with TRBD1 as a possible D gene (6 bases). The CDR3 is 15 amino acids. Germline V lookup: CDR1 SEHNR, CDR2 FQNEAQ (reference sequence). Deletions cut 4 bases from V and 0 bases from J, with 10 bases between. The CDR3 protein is CASSSGAGAKNIQYF. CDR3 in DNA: TGTGCCAGCAGCTCAGGGGCGGGAGCCAAAAACATTCAGTACTTC.

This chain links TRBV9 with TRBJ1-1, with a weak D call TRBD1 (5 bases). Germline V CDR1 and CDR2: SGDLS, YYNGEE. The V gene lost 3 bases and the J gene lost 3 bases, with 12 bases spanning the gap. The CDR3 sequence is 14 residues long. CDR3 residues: CASSAWGGDTEAFF. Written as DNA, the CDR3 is TGTGCCAGCAGCGCCTGGGGGGGAGACACTGAAGCTTTCTTT.

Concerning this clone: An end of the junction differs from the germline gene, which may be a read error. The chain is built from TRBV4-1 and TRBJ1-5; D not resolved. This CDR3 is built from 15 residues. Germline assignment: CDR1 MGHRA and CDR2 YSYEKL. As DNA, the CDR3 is TGCGCCAGCAGCCAAGAGGCTTCCACCTATCAGGCCCAGCATTTT. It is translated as CASSQEASTYQAQHF.

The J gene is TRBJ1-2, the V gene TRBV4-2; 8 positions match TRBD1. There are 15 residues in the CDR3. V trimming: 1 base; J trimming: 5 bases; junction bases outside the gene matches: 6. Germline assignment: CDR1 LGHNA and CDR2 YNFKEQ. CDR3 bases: TGTGCCAGCAGCCAAGTCTCAGGGGGCAGGTATGGCTACACCTTC. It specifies CASSQVSGGRYGYTF.

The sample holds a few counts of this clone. In DNA form, the CDR3 reads TGTGCCAGCAGCCGAGGGTTTCGGGAGCAGTACTTC. Protein sequence: CASSRGFREQYF. The chain is built from TRBV3-1 (or the pseudogene TRBV3-2) and TRBJ2-7; D possibly corresponds to TRBD2 (5 bases). CDR1 is LGHDT and CDR2 is YNNKEL in the germline V gene (reference sequence). The CDR3 has 12 residues. V lost 4 bases and J lost 7, with 11 bases in between.

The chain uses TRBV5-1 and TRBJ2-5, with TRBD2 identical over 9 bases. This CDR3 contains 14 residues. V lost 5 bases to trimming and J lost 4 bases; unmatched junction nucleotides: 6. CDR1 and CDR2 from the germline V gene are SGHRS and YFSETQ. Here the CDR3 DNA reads TGCGCCAGCAGGCAGGTAGCGGGGGTAGAGACCCAGTACTTC. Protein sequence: CASRQVAGVETQYF.

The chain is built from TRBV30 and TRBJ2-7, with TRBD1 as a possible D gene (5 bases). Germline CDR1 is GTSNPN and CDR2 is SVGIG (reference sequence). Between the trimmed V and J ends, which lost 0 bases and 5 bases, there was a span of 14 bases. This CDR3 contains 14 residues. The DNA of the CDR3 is TGTGCCTGGAGTGTACCCGGACATGGAAACGAGCAGTACTTC. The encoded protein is CAWSVPGHGNEQYF.

The CDR3 protein is CASSLRTGFNEKLFF. In nucleotides, the CDR3 is TGTGCCAGCAGCTTACGCACAGGGTTTAATGAAAAACTGTTTTTT. This rearrangement joins TRBV11-3 to TRBJ1-4, with D possibly TRBD1 on 6 matching bases. The CDR3 has 15 amino acids. The germline V and J ends were trimmed by 2 bases and 4 bases, with 11 bases remaining between them. Looked up from germline, CDR1 is SGHNT and CDR2 is YENEEA.

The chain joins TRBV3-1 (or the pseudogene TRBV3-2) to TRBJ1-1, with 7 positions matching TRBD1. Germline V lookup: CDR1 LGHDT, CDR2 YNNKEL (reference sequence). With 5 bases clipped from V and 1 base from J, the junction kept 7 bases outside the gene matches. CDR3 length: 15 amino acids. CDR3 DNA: TGTGCCAGCAGCTCAAGGTGGGACAGGAACACTGAAGCTTTCTTT. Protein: CASSSRWDRNTEAFF.

CDR3 residues: CASHTGEGGETQYF. The DNA for the CDR3 is TGTGCCAGCCACACAGGTGAAGGAGGAGAGACCCAGTACTTC. The chain carries TRBV9 and TRBJ2-5; D may be TRBD1 or TRBD2 (5 bases each). The CDR3 is 14 residues long. CDR1 is SGDLS and CDR2 is YYNGEE in the germline V gene. Trimming took 7 bases from V and 4 from J, leaving 17 bases between them.

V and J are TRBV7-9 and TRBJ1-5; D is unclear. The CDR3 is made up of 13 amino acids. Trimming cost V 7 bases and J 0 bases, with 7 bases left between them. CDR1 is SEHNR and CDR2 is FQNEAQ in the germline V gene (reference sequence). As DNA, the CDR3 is TGTGCCAGCACCACCCATAGCAATCAGCCCCAGCATTTT. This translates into CASTTHSNQPQHF. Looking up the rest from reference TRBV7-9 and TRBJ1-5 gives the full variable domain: DTGVSQNPRHKITKRGQNVTFRCDPISEHNRLYWYRQTLGQGPEFLTYFQNEAQLEKSRLLSDRFSAERPKGSFSTLEIQRTEQGDSAMYLCASTTHSNQPQHFGDGTRLSIL.

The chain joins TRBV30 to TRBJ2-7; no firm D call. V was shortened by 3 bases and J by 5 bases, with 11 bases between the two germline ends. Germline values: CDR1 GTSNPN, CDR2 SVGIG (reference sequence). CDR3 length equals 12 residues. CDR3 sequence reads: CAWRYGSNEQYF. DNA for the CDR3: TGTGCCTGGAGGTACGGCAGCAACGAGCAGTACTTC.

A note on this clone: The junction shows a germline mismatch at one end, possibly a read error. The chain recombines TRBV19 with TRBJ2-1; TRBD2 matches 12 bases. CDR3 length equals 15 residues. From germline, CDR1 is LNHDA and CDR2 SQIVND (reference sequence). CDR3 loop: CASSILAGGINEQFF. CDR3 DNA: TGTGCCAGCAGTATCCTAGCGGGAGGGATCAATGAGCAGTTCTTC.

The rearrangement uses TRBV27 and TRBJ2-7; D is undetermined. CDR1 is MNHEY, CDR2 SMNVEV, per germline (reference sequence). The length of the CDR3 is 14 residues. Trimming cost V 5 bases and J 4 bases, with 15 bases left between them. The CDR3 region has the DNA TGTGCCAGCAGTGCGGATGCTATACGATACGAGCAGTACTTC. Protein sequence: CASSADAIRYEQYF.

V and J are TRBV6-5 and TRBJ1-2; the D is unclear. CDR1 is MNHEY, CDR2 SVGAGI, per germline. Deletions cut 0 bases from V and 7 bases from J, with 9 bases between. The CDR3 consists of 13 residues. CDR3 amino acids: CASSYSQVRGYTF. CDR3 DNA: TGTGCCAGCAGTTACTCGCAAGTCCGTGGCTACACCTTC.

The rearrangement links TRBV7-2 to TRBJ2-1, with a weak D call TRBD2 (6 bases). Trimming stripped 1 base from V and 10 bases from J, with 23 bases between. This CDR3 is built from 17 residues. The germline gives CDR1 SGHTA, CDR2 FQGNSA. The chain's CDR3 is CASSLERLRDELVEQFF. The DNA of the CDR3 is TGTGCCAGCAGCTTAGAACGGTTGCGGGACGAACTGGTCGAGCAGTTCTTC.

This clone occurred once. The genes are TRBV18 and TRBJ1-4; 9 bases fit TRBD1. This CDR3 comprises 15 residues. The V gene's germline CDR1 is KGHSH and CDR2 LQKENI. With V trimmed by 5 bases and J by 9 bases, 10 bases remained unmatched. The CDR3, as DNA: TGTGCCAGCTCAATAAGGGACAGGGTTTACAAAAAACTGTTTTTT. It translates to CASSIRDRVYKKLFF.

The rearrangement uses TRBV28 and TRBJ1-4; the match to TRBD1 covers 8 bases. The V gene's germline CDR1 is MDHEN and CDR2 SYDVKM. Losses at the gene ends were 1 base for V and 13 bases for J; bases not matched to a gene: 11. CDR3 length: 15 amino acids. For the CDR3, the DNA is TGTGCCAGCAGTTTATCCGGGACAGGTGTGAAGCGACTGTTTTTT. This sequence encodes CASSLSGTGVKRLFF.

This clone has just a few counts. CDR3 amino acids: CASSRSVGAEAFF. The DNA for the CDR3 is TGTGCCAGCAGCCGGTCCGTTGGGGCTGAAGCTTTCTTT. The chain couples TRBV3-1 (or the pseudogene TRBV3-2) to TRBJ1-1; D is undetermined. From germline, CDR1 is LGHDT and CDR2 YNNKEL (reference sequence). V was cut by 4 bases and J by 6 bases, with 12 bases left in between. The CDR3 is 13 amino acids.

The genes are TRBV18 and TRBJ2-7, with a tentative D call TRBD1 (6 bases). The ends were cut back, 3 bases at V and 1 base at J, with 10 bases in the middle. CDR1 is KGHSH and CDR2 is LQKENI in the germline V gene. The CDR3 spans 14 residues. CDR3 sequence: CASSPYRESYEQYF. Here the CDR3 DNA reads TGTGCCAGCTCACCTTACAGGGAGTCCTACGAGCAGTACTTC. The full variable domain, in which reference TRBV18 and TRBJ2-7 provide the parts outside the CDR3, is NAGVMQNPRHLVRRRGQEARLRCSPMKGHSHVYWYRQLPEEGLKFMVYLQKENIIDESGMPKERFSAEFPKEGPSILRIQQVVRGDSAAYFCASSPYRESYEQYFGPGTRLTVT.